This TCR beta chain is drawn from a study of shared clonotypes between healthy human individuals. The CDR3 spans 15 residues. J lost 4 bases, V lost 5 bases, and 10 bases had no gene match. Germline CDR1 is MDHEN and CDR2 is SYDVKM. The table came from immunoSEQ multiplex PCR; TCRdb's copy has only in-frame clones and leaves some out. This table holds about 2.3 million clones, 85% to 95% found once. The chain couples TRBV28 to TRBJ1-2, with 7 nucleotides matching TRBD1. This receptor was identified in a man between 18 and 29 years old in good health. Some clones in this sample may be carry-over from other donors' samples. Sequencing input: naive CD4+ T cells from PBMCs. Specified subset: CD45RA+ positively selected. CDR3 bases: TGTGCCAGCAGTACTCGACAGGGACGGTTCTATGGCTACACCTTC. This translates into CASSTRQGRFYGYTF.